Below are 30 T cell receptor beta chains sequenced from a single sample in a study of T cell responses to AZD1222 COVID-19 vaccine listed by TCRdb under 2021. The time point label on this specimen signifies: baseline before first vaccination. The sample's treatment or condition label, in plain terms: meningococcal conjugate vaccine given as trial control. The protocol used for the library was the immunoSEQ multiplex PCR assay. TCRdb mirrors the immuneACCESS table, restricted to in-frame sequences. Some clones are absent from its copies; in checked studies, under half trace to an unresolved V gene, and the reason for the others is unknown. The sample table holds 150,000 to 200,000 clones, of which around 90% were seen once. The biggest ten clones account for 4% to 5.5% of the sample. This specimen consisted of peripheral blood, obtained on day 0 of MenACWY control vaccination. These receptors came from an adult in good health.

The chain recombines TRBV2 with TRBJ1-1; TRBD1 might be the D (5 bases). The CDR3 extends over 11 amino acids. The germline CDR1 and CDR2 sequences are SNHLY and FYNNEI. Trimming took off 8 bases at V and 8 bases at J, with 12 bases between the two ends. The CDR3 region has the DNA TGTGCCAGCTCCGGACGGGGGGAAGCTTTCTTT. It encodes CASSGRGEAFF.

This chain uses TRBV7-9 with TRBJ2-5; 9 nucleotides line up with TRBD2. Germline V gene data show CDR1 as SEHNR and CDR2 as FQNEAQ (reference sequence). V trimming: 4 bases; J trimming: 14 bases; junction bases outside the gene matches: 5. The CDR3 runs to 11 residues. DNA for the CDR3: TGTGCCAGCAGCTCCCTAGCGGGAAATTACTTC. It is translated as CASSSLAGNYF.

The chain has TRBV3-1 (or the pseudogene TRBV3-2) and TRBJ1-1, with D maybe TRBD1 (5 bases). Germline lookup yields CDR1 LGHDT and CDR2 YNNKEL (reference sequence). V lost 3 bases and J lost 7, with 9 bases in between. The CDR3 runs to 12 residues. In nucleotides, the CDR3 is TGTGCCAGCAGCCAGGGGCAGCTTGAAGCTTTCTTT. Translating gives CASSQGQLEAFF.

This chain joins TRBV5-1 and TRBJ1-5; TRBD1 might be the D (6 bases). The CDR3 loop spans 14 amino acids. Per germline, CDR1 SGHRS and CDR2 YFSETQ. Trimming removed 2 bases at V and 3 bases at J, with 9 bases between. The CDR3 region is CASSLQGLNQPQHF. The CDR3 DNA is TGCGCCAGCAGCTTACAGGGTCTCAATCAGCCCCAGCATTTT.

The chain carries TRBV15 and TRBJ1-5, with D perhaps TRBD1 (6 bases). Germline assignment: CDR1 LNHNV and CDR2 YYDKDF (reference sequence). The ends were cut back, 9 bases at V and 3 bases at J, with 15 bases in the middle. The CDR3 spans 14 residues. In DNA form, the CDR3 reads TGTGCCACTCATCCGACAGGATTCAATCAGCCCCAGCATTTT. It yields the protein CATHPTGFNQPQHF. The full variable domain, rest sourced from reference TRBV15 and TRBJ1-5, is DAMVIQNPRYQVTQFGKPVTLSCSQTLNHNVMYWYQQKSSQAPKLLFHYYDKDFNNEADTPDNFQSRRPNTSFCFLDIRSPGLGDTAMYLCATHPTGFNQPQHFGDGTRLSIL.

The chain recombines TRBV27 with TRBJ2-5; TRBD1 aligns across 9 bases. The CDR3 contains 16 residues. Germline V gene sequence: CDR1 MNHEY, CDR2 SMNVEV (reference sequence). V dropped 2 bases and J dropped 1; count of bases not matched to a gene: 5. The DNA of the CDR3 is TGTGCCAGCAGTTTAAGGACAGGGGACCCCCAAGAGACCCAGTACTTC. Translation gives CASSLRTGDPQETQYF.

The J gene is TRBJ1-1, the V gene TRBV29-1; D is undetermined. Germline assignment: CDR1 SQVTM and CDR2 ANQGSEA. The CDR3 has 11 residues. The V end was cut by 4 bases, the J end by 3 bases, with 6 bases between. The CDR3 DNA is TGCAGCGTTGTACGGGACACTGAAGCTTTCTTT. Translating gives CSVVRDTEAFF.

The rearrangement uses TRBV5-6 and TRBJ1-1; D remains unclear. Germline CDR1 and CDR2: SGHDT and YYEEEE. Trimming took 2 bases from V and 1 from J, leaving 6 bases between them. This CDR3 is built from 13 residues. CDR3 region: CASSFYANTEAFF. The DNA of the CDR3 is TGTGCCAGCAGCTTTTACGCGAACACTGAAGCTTTCTTT.

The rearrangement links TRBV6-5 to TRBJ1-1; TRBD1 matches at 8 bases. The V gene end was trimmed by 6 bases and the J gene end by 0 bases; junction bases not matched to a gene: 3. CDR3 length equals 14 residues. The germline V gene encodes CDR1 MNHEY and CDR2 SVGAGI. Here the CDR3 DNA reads TGTGCCAGCAGCTTGACAGGGGTGAACACTGAAGCTTTCTTT. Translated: CASSLTGVNTEAFF.

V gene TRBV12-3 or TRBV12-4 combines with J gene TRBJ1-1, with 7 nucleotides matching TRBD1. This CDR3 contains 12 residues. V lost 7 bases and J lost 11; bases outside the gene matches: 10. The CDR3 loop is CASTSGGLTAFF. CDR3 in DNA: TGTGCCAGCACATCAGGGGGGCTTACGGCTTTCTTT.

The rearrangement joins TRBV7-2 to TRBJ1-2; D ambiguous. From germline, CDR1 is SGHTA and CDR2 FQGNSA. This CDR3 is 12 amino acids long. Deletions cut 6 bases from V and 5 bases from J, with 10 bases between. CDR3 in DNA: TGTGCCAGCAGTTCCCGACTTTATGGCTACACCTTC. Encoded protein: CASSSRLYGYTF.

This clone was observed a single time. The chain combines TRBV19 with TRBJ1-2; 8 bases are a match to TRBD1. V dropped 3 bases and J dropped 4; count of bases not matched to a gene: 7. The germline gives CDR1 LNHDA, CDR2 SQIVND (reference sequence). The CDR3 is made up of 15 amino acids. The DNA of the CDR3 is TGTGCCAGTAGTATCGACGGACAGGGTGGCTATGGCTACACCTTC. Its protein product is CASSIDGQGGYGYTF.

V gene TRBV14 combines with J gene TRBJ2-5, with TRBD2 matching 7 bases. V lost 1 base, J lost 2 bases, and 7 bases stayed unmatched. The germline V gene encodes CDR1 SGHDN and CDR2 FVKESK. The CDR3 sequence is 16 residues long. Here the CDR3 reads CASSQGGGYHQETQYF. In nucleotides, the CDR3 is TGTGCCAGCAGCCAAGGGGGGGGGTACCATCAAGAGACCCAGTACTTC.

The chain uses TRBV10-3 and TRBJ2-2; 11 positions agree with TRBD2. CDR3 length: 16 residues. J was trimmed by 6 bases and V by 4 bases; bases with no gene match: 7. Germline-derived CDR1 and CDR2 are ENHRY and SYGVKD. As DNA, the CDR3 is TGTGCCATCAGTGTACCGGGACTAGCGGTCCCCGGGGAGCTGTTTTTT. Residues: CAISVPGLAVPGELFF.

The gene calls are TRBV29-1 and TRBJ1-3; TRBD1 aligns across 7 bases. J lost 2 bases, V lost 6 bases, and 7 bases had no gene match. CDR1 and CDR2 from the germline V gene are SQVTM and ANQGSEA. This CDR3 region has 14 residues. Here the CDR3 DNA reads TGCAGCGTGGTTCCGGGACAGCCTGGAAACACCATATATTTT. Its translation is CSVVPGQPGNTIYF.

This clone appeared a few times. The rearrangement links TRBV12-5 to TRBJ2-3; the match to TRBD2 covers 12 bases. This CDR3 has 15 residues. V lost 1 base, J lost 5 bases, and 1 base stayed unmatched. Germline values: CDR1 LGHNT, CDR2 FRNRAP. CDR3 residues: CASGLGGLAGDTQYF. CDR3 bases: TGTGCTAGTGGTTTGGGGGGACTAGCGGGAGATACGCAGTATTTT.

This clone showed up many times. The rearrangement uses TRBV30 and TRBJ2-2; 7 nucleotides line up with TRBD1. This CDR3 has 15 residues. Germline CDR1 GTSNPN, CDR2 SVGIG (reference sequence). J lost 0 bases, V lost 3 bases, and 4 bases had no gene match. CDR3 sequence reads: CAWSRTGANTGELFF. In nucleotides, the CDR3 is TGTGCCTGGAGCCGGACAGGCGCGAACACCGGGGAGCTGTTTTTT.

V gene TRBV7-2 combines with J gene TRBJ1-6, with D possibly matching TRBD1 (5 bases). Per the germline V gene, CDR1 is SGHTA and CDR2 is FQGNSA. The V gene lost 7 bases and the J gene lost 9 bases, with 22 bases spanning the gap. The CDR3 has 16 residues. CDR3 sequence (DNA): TGTGCCAGCACCTCTCCGGTCGGGGGGGGTGCTTCACCCCTCCACTTT. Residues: CASTSPVGGGASPLHF.

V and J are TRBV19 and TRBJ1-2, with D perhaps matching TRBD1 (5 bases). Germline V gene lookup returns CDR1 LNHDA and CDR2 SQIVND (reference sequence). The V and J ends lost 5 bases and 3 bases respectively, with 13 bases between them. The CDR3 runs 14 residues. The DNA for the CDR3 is TGTGCCAGTAGTGCCCGCACAGGTGACTATGGCTACACCTTC. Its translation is CASSARTGDYGYTF.

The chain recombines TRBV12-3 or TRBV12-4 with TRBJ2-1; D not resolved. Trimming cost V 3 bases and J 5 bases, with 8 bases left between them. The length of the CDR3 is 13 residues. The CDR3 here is CASSFRMNNEQFF. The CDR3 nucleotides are TGTGCCAGCAGTTTTAGGATGAACAATGAGCAGTTCTTC.

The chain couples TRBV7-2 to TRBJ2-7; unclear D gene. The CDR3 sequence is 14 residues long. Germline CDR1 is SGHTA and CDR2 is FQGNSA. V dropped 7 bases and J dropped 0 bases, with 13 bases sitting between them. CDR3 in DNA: TGTGCCAGCACCCTATGGGGAAGCTCCTACGAGCAGTACTTC. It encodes CASTLWGSSYEQYF. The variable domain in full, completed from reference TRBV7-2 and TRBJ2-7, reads GAGVSQSPSNKVTEKGKDVELRCDPISGHTALYWYRQSLGQGLEFLIYFQGNSAPDKSGLPSDRFSAERTGGSVSTLTIQRTQQEDSAVYLCASTLWGSSYEQYFGPGTRLTVT.

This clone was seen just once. For the CDR3, the DNA is TGTGCCAGCAGCCCCCTCCTCTTGACAGGGGGCAGGACTGAAGCTTTCTTT. Its translation is CASSPLLLTGGRTEAFF. The chain is built from TRBV13 and TRBJ1-1; TRBD1 matches 10 bases. V lost 5 bases, J lost 5 bases, and 14 bases stayed unmatched. This CDR3 spans 17 amino acids. The germline CDR1 and CDR2 sequences are PRHDT and FYEKMQ (reference sequence). The full variable domain, with the rest looked up from reference TRBV13 and TRBJ1-1, is AAGVIQSPRHLIKEKRETATLKCYPIPRHDTVYWYQQGPGQDPQFLISFYEKMQSDKGSIPDRFSAQQFSDYHSELNMSSLELGDSALYFCASSPLLLTGGRTEAFFGQGTRLTVV.

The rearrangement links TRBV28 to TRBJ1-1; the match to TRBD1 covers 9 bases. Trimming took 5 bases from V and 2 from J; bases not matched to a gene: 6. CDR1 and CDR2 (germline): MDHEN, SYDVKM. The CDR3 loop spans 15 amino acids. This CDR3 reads CASSPRTGANTEAFF. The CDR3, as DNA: TGTGCCAGCAGTCCACGGACAGGGGCAAACACTGAAGCTTTCTTT. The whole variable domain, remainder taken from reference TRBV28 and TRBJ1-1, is DVKVTQSSRYLVKRTGEKVFLECVQDMDHENMFWYRQDPGLGLRLIYFSYDVKMKEKGDIPEGYSVSREKKERFSLILESASTNQTSMYLCASSPRTGANTEAFFGQGTRLTVV.

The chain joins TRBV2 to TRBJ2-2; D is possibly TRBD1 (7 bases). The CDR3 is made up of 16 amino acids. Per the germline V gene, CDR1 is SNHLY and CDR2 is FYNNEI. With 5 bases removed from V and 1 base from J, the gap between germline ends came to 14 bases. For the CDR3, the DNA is TGTGCCAGCAGTACTAGGAGGGACAGGAACACCGGGGAGCTGTTTTTT. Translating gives CASSTRRDRNTGELFF.

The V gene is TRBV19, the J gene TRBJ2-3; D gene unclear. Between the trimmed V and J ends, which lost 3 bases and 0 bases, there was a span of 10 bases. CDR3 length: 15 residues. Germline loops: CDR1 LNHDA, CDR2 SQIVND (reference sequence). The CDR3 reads CASSIGSDSTDTQYF. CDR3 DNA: TGTGCCAGTAGTATCGGGTCAGATAGCACAGATACGCAGTATTTT. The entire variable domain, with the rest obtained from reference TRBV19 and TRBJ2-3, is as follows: DGGITQSPKYLFRKEGQNVTLSCEQNLNHDAMYWYRQDPGQGLRLIYYSQIVNDFQKGDIAEGYSVSREKKESFPLTVTSAQKNPTAFYLCASSIGSDSTDTQYFGPGTRLTVL.

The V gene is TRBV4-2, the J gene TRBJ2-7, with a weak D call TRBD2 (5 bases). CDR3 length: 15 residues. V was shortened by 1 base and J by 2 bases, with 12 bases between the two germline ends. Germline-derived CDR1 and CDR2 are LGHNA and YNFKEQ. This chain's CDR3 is CASSQGKAGAYEQYF. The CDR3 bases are TGTGCCAGCAGCCAAGGAAAGGCCGGGGCCTACGAGCAGTACTTC.

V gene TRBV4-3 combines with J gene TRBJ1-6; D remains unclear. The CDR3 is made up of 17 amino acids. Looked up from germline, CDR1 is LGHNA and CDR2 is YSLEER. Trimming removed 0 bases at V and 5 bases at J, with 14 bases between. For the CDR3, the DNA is TGCGCCAGCAGCCAAGATCCCCCGGTACTCAATAATTCACCCCTCCACTTT. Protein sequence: CASSQDPPVLNNSPLHF.

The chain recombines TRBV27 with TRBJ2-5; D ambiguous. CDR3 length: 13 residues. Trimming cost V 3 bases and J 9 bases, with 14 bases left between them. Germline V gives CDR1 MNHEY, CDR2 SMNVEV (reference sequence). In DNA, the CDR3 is TGTGCCAGCAGTTTCGACGCCTCTAGACCCCAGTACTTC. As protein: CASSFDASRPQYF.

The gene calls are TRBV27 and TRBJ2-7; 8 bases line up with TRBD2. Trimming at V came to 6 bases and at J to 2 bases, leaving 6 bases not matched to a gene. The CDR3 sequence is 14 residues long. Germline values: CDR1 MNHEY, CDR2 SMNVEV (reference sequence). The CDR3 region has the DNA TGTGCCAGCAGCCTCGGGGGGGGGCCCTACGAGCAGTACTTC. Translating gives CASSLGGGPYEQYF.

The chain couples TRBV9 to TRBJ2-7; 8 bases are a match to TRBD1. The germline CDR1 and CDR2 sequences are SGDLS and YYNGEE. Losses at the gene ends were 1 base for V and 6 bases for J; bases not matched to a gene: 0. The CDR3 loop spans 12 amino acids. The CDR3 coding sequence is TGTGCCAGCAGCGTAACAGGGGGCGAGCAGTACTTC. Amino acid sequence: CASSVTGGEQYF.